This T cell receptor (beta chain) is from a study of blood T cell repertoires in COVID-19. Study summary: Acute and convalescent COVID-19 specimens originated in the United States, Italy and Spain. T cells, B-cell-depleted T cells, or PBMCs provided the cDNA or gDNA that served as material.

Study members were between about 18 and 100 years old and lived in 24 US regions. During the 2 weeks before they entered the study, exposed participants had met someone with a PCR-confirmed or clinician-diagnosed COVID-19 case. TCRdb keeps only in-frame clones here, not all; method: immunoSEQ multiplex PCR. This sample has approximately 250,000 clones, with 80% to 90% found just once. CDR3 length: 17 residues. V lost 3 bases and J 0 bases, leaving 16 bases between the germline ends. The V gene's germline CDR1 is SGDLS and CDR2 YYNGEE. Sequencing was done on a sample of PBMCs or T cells enriched from blood (not recorded which). The sequence was obtained from a middle-aged woman who had been exposed to COVID-19. This chain joins TRBV9 and TRBJ2-1; D possibly corresponds to TRBD2 (6 bases). The CDR3: CASSEAPGLSSYNEQFF. CDR3 nucleotide sequence: TGTGCCAGCAGCGAAGCCCCCGGACTAAGCTCCTACAATGAGCAGTTCTTC.